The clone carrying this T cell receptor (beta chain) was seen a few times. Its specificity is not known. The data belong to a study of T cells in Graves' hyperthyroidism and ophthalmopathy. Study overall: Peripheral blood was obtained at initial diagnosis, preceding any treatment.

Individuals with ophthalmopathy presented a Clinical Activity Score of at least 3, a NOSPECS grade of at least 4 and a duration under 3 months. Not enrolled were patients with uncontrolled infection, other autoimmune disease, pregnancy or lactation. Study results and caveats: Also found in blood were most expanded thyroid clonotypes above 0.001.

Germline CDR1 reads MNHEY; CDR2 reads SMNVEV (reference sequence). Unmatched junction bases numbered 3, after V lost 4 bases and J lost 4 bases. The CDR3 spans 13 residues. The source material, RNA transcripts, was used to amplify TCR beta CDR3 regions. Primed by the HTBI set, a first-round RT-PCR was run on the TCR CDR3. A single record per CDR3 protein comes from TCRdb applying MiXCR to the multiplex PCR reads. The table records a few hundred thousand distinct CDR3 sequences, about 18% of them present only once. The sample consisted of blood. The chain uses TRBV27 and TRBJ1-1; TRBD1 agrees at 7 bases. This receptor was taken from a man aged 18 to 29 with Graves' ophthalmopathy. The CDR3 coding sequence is TGTGCCAGCAGTTGGGGACAGATCACTGAAGCTTTCTTT. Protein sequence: CASSWGQITEAFF.